What follows is one T cell receptor beta chain and its context. Its antigen is not identified. This specimen belongs to a study of shared clonotypes between healthy human individuals. Study-wide results and limits: Generally, estimated richness proved larger in naive subsets than it did in memory subsets. Limitation of the genetic and exposure-history diversity represented came from the few donors.

Per the original data handling: ImmunoSEQ sequences covered only the junction and lacked quality scores; filtering therefore differed. Here immunoSEQ multiplex PCR was the method, and the copy in TCRdb shows in-frame clones only, minus some. V and J calls and clone size follow that table, whereas D and trimming were derived from the DNA. Altogether about 670,000 clones are present, more than 70% being singletons, with the ten largest covering 1.5% to 2%. The CDR3 is made up of 13 amino acids. Germline loops: CDR1 MNHNS, CDR2 SASEGT. The V end was cut by 0 bases, the J end by 11 bases, with 13 bases between.

The specimen was memory CD4+ T cells sorted from blood. Specified subset: CD45RA-negative fraction. The chain carries TRBV6-1 and TRBJ1-2; no clear D gene. The clonotype comes from a woman aged 30 to 39 in good health. The CDR3 nucleotides read TGTGCCAGCAGTGAAGCGGGGAGTCTCGGGTACACCTTC. This translates into CASSEAGSLGYTF.